The entry below gives a single T cell receptor beta chain sequence along with its context. The V gene's germline CDR1 is ENHRY and CDR2 SYGVKD. CDR3 size: 20 residues. The V end lost 3 bases, the J end lost 0 bases, and 21 bases lay between the germline ends. This entry comes from a study of blood T cell repertoires in COVID-19. In the study's own analysis: From reference gene primer amplification, estimates of nucleated cell counts were derived. The data were produced by immunoSEQ multiplex PCR, yet TCRdb's version contains in-frame clones alone and is incomplete. V, J and clone size were drawn from that table, and D and trimming were deduced from the DNA. Of roughly 130,000 clones detected, 88% appear once; the ten largest clones hold 2.5% to 3%.

Sequencing input: peripheral blood. The TCR comes from a human donor with COVID-19, enrolled during active disease. The donor label of this sample is uncertain. The chain carries TRBV10-3 and TRBJ2-6; D possibly corresponds to TRBD1 (5 bases). The CDR3 reads CAISDPRQGAPHSGANVLTF. The DNA of the CDR3 is TGTGCCATCAGTGACCCCCGGCAGGGCGCCCCTCACTCTGGGGCCAACGTCCTGACTTTC.